One sample yielded the 24 T cell receptor beta chains listed below, sequenced in a study of T cell changes during pregnancy in multiple sclerosis. Assay: immunoSEQ multiplex PCR; the TCRdb copy retains only in-frame clones and omits some. The profile covers some 40,000 clones, with around nine tenths appearing a single time and roughly 0.38% taken by the ten largest. Material: CD4+ T cells from peripheral blood mononuclear cells, obtained in the third trimester of pregnancy. The source is a female donor in good health, enrolled as a control in a pregnancy study.

V gene TRBV5-1 combines with J gene TRBJ1-1; weak D call: TRBD1 (6 bases). The CDR3 consists of 14 residues. Per germline, CDR1 SGHRS and CDR2 YFSETQ. V lost 1 base and J lost 3, with 10 bases in between. The CDR3 DNA sequence: TGCGCCAGCAGCTTGTGGGAGGGGGACACTGAAGCTTTCTTT. This sequence encodes CASSLWEGDTEAFF.

J is TRBJ1-5 and V is TRBV7-2; D may be TRBD1 (5 bases). CDR1 and CDR2 (germline): SGHTA, FQGNSA. The CDR3 runs to 15 residues. V lost 1 base, J lost 4 bases, and 11 bases lay in between. In DNA form, the CDR3 reads TGTGCCAGCAGCTTAGTTGCAGGGTTAAATCAGCCCCAGCATTTT. The encoded protein is CASSLVAGLNQPQHF.

The CDR3 protein is CAWSTGGAVRDTQYF. The CDR3 DNA follows: TGTGCCTGGAGCACAGGGGGCGCCGTTAGGGATACGCAGTATTTT. The rearrangement links TRBV30 to TRBJ2-3; TRBD1 agrees at 9 bases. This CDR3 comprises 15 residues. From germline, CDR1 is GTSNPN and CDR2 SVGIG (reference sequence). V was clipped by 3 bases and J by 6 bases; unmatched bases: 10.

This chain connects TRBV4-2 to TRBJ2-6; D perhaps matches TRBD1 (6 bases). The CDR3 spans 17 residues. V was clipped by 4 bases and J by 1 base, with 14 bases between them. Germline V gene lookup returns CDR1 LGHNA and CDR2 YNFKEQ. Written as DNA, the CDR3 is TGTGCCAGCAGCCTTTCCGGACAGCTGTCTGGGGCCAACGTCCTGACTTTC. It is translated as CASSLSGQLSGANVLTF.

J is TRBJ2-3 and V is TRBV18; no clear D. V was trimmed by 2 bases and J by 4 bases, leaving 10 bases between them. The CDR3 sequence is 14 residues long. Per the germline V gene, CDR1 is KGHSH and CDR2 is LQKENI. CDR3: CASSPVGTPDTQYF. The CDR3 DNA reads TGTGCCAGCTCACCAGTCGGTACCCCAGATACGCAGTATTTT. Filled out from reference TRBV18 and TRBJ2-3, the complete variable domain reads NAGVMQNPRHLVRRRGQEARLRCSPMKGHSHVYWYRQLPEEGLKFMVYLQKENIIDESGMPKERFSAEFPKEGPSILRIQQVVRGDSAAYFCASSPVGTPDTQYFGPGTRLTVL.

This chain links TRBV4-2 with TRBJ2-7; tentative D call: TRBD2 (5 bases). This CDR3 has 16 residues. Trimming left V 3 bases short and J 1 base short, with 16 bases between. Germline V gene sequence: CDR1 LGHNA, CDR2 YNFKEQ. The CDR3 nucleotides read TGTGCCAGCAGCCATCTGCCAGGCAGGACTTCCTACGAGCAGTACTTC. Translated, it gives CASSHLPGRTSYEQYF.

V usage is TRBV28 and J usage is TRBJ2-3, with TRBD1 as a possible D gene (7 bases). Germline CDR1 and CDR2: MDHEN and SYDVKM. Deletions cut 2 bases from V and 4 bases from J, with 13 bases between. The CDR3 consists of 15 residues. CDR3 sequence: CASSLTGGGPDTQYF. CDR3 bases: TGTGCCAGCAGTTTAACCGGAGGGGGCCCAGATACGCAGTATTTT.

The rearrangement links TRBV27 to TRBJ1-4; no clear D gene. The germline V gene has CDR1 MNHEY and CDR2 SMNVEV (reference sequence). The CDR3 spans 15 residues. Trimming took 4 bases from V and 4 from J, leaving 13 bases between them. The CDR3 nucleotides read TGTGCCAGCAGTTCCTTGAACCGGGTTAATGAAAAACTGTTTTTT. Protein: CASSSLNRVNEKLFF.

V usage is TRBV2 and J usage is TRBJ1-1; perhaps TRBD1 as D (6 bases). Germline CDR1 is SNHLY and CDR2 is FYNNEI. CDR3 size: 13 residues. Deletions cut 5 bases from V and 9 bases from J, with 16 bases between. CDR3 coding DNA: TGTGCCAGCAGTCCTACCGGACAGCCTCAAGCTTTCTTT. Its translation is CASSPTGQPQAFF.

The rearrangement uses TRBV2 and TRBJ2-1, with 10 bases identical to TRBD2. The V and J ends lost 6 bases and 2 bases, in that order; junction bases with no gene match: 4. This CDR3 contains 15 residues. Per germline, CDR1 SNHLY and CDR2 FYNNEI. The CDR3 sequence is CASSSSGGAYNEQFF. CDR3 DNA sequence: TGTGCCAGCAGCTCAAGCGGGGGGGCCTACAATGAGCAGTTCTTC.

For the CDR3, the DNA is TGTGCCAGCAGCGTATCGGGGTCGAACTATGGCTACACCTTC. It specifies CASSVSGSNYGYTF. V and J are TRBV9 and TRBJ1-2; D ambiguous. The CDR3 has 14 residues. V was cut by 1 base and J by 2 bases, with 9 bases left in between. In germline, CDR1 is SGDLS, CDR2 YYNGEE.

The chain combines TRBV7-2 with TRBJ2-1, with D tentatively TRBD2 (7 bases). Germline values: CDR1 SGHTA, CDR2 FQGNSA. V gave up 2 bases and J gave up 9 bases, with 20 bases separating them. The length of the CDR3 is 16 residues. CDR3 bases: TGTGCCAGCAGCTTAAAGTGGGGGGGCAGTGGGGGTGAGCAGTTCTTC. It codes for CASSLKWGGSGGEQFF.

The rearrangement joins TRBV7-2 to TRBJ2-5; 13 bases are a match to TRBD2. V trimming: 4 bases; J trimming: 9 bases; junction bases outside the gene matches: 14. Germline V gene sequence: CDR1 SGHTA, CDR2 FQGNSA. This CDR3 contains 17 residues. The DNA for the CDR3 is TGTGCCAGCAGCTCTCAGGGGACTAGCGGGACCGGGTTGCCCCAGTACTTC. This gives the protein CASSSQGTSGTGLPQYF.

The CDR3 DNA follows: TGCGCCAGCAGCTCAGGACTAGCGGGAGGGCGGCTACTCACAGATACGCAGTATTTT. This codes for CASSSGLAGGRLLTDTQYF. The chain has TRBV5-1 and TRBJ2-3; TRBD2 matches at 15 bases. Trimming took 3 bases from V and 2 from J; bases not matched to a gene: 10. CDR1 and CDR2 from the germline V gene are SGHRS and YFSETQ. This CDR3 is 19 amino acids long.

This sequence joins TRBV27 and TRBJ1-1; D is undetermined. The germline V gene encodes CDR1 MNHEY and CDR2 SMNVEV (reference sequence). The germline V and J ends were trimmed by 6 bases and 2 bases, with 7 bases remaining between them. The CDR3 loop spans 12 amino acids. The CDR3 coding sequence is TGTGCCAGCAGAGAGGGAAACACTGAAGCTTTCTTT. Translation: CASREGNTEAFF.

The V gene is TRBV2, the J gene TRBJ1-5; D unclear. CDR3 size: 12 residues. Trimming shortened V by 6 bases and J by 6 bases, and 9 bases separated the two germline ends. Looked up from germline, CDR1 is SNHLY and CDR2 is FYNNEI. The CDR3 spells CASSLERQPQHF. CDR3 coding DNA: TGTGCCAGCAGCTTAGAGCGTCAGCCCCAGCATTTT.

The rearrangement uses TRBV10-3 and TRBJ2-2; the match to TRBD2 covers 8 bases. This CDR3 is 19 amino acids long. V trimming: 4 bases; J trimming: 1 base; junction bases outside the gene matches: 14. CDR1 and CDR2 (germline): ENHRY, SYGVKD. The CDR3 here is CAISVGGRQPGGNTGELFF. DNA for the CDR3: TGTGCCATCAGTGTAGGCGGGAGGCAACCCGGAGGGAACACCGGGGAGCTGTTTTTT.

V gene TRBV6-5 combines with J gene TRBJ1-6; 7 bases map to TRBD1. From germline, CDR1 is MNHEY and CDR2 SVGAGI. The CDR3 consists of 14 residues. V lost 2 bases, J lost 7 bases, and 2 bases stayed unmatched. The CDR3 coding sequence is TGTGCCAGCAGTTACGCGGACAGGAATTCACCCCTCCACTTT. It translates to CASSYADRNSPLHF.

This rearrangement joins TRBV30 to TRBJ1-6; D is uncertain. Germline lookup yields CDR1 GTSNPN and CDR2 SVGIG (reference sequence). The CDR3 contains 14 residues. Trimming removed 0 bases from V and 10 bases from J, with 13 bases in between. This chain's CDR3 is CAWSVRGLTSPLHF. In DNA, the CDR3 is TGTGCCTGGAGTGTAAGAGGGTTAACATCACCCCTCCACTTT.

The chain carries TRBV18 and TRBJ2-2; 7 bases agree with TRBD2. V trimming: 2 bases; J trimming: 6 bases; junction bases outside the gene matches: 0. The germline gives CDR1 KGHSH, CDR2 LQKENI. There are 13 residues in the CDR3. DNA for the CDR3: TGTGCCAGCTCACCAGCGGGGGCCGGGGAGCTGTTTTTT. This translates into CASSPAGAGELFF.

The chain recombines TRBV27 with TRBJ2-7; possible D gene TRBD2, 6 bases. Germline values: CDR1 MNHEY, CDR2 SMNVEV (reference sequence). The CDR3 runs to 14 residues. The germline V and J ends were trimmed by 8 bases and 6 bases, with 20 bases remaining between them. In DNA form, the CDR3 reads TGTGCCAGCGCCCAGACCGGCGGGAATCGCGAGCAGTACTTC. It codes for CASAQTGGNREQYF.

This clone was seen a few times. This sequence joins TRBV11-3 and TRBJ1-1; D might be TRBD1 (6 bases). The germline V and J ends were trimmed by 5 bases and 5 bases, with 12 bases remaining between them. Germline CDR1 and CDR2: SGHNT and YENEEA. The CDR3 covers 13 residues. The CDR3 loop reads CASSPQGGTEAFF. CDR3 nucleotide sequence: TGTGCCAGCAGCCCACAAGGGGGAACTGAAGCTTTCTTT.

This chain links TRBV6-4 with TRBJ2-7; TRBD2 might be the D (6 bases). The ends were cut back, 4 bases at V and 5 bases at J, with 21 bases in the middle. This CDR3 comprises 16 residues. Germline values: CDR1 MRHNA, CDR2 SNTAGT. This CDR3 is CASSATHYGSLDEQYF. The CDR3, as DNA: TGTGCCAGCAGTGCCACCCATTACGGGAGTCTAGACGAGCAGTACTTC.

This clone was found once. The V gene is TRBV7-2, the J gene TRBJ2-6; tentative D call: TRBD1 (5 bases). CDR3 length equals 17 residues. Trimming removed 2 bases from V and 13 bases from J, with 24 bases in between. Germline values: CDR1 SGHTA, CDR2 FQGNSA. DNA of the CDR3: TGTGCCAGCAGCTTAACCCCCCCCGGGCCCCAGGGTGGAGTCCTGACTTTC. Protein product: CASSLTPPGPQGGVLTF.